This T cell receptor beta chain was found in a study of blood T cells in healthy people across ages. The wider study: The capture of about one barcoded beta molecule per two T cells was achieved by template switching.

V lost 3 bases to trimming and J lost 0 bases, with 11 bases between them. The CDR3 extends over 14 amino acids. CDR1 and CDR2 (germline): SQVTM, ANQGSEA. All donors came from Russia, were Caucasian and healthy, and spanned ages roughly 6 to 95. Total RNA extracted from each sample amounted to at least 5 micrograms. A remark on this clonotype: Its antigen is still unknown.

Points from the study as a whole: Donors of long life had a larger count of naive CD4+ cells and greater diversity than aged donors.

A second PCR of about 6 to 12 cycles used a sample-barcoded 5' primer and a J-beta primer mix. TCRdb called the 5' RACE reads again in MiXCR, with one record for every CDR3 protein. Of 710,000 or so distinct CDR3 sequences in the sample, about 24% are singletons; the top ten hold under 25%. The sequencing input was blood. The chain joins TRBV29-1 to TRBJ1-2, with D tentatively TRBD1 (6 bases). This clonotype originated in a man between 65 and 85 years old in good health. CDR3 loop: CSVDRRGANYGYTF. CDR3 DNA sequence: TGCAGCGTTGATAGGAGGGGGGCTAACTATGGCTACACCTTC. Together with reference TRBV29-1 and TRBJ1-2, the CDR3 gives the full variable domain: SAVISQKPSRDICQRGTSLTIQCQVDSQVTMMFWYRQQPGQSLTLIATANQGSEATYESGFVIDKFPISRPNLTFSTLTVSNMSPEDSSIYLCSVDRRGANYGYTFGSGTRLTVV.